This T cell receptor beta chain was found in a study of cytomegalovirus exposure and HLA in healthy donors (dated by TCRdb to the late 2010s). Turning to the overall study: An earlier analysis of around 600 of the donors reported about 250 Gb of sequence data and around 120 million unique TCR beta sequences from some 180 million T cells. An early release covering about 600 HLA-typed donors comprised 250 to 350 gigabases of sequencing data and 85 million to 100 million unique TCR sequences. Of the roughly 400 genotyped donors, approximately 80% fell in the genetic ancestry cluster associated with self-reported Caucasian donors. The study aimed to test whether signatures of past pathogen exposure could be identified by cataloging public T cell receptors. The study used immunosequencing to profile the T cell repertoires of under 700 subjects and linked those repertoires to cytomegalovirus serostatus. Besides the first cohort of 666 subjects, a separate validation cohort made up of over 100 different subjects was used. To predict cytomegalovirus infection status, the study combined high-throughput TCR immunosequencing, statistical association of individual TCRs with disease status, and machine learning. In a later analysis, previously published TCR beta repertoires from 666 donors were re-analyzed and high-resolution HLA genotyping was added so that TCR occurrence patterns could be studied. Rather than drawing on any new phenotypic data, the later analysis identified candidate immune exposures from TCR beta sequences and the way those sequences occurred across donors. To decide whether each TCR beta V gene segment behaved as functional or pseudogenic, an earlier analysis of fewer than 750 of the donors relied on high-throughput TCR beta sequencing. Alongside the repertoire data, information on donor age, sex, ethnicity and CMV serostatus was compiled. A later genetic analysis took genome-wide SNP genotypes for about three fifths of the roughly 700 donors and used that subset as a discovery cohort. All discovery cohort repertoires had been generated on a single sequencing platform. Class I and class II HLA loci were covered by the typing at four-digit resolution. The number of typed donors differed by locus: about 620-640 for A, B, C, DRB1 and DQB1; 522 for DQA1; around 580 for DPA1; and approximately 450 for DPB1. Four to six DR-DQ haplotypes were handled as single units for association and clustering, since linkage in the cohort was strong. Among roughly 400 genotyped donors of the cohort, an average of roughly 230,000 unique TCR beta nucleotide sequences was sequenced per donor, of which 15% to 20% were non-productive.

Overall study results and their limits: According to a later analysis, parvovirus B19, influenza, CMV and Epstein-Barr virus appeared linked to several top co-occurrence clusters. According to a later analysis, most CMV-associated TCR beta chains appeared to be HLA-restricted, and the HLA associations seemed to be driven largely by CMV exposure. Presence/absence analyses assumed roughly uniform sequencing depth across donors, an assumption that may not hold. Some IMGT-functional V segments, including TRBV6-2 and TRBV6-3, could not be distinguished by the 87-base-pair reads and were therefore excluded. The cohort was sequenced for TCR beta chains only, and without alpha or paired-chain data the features that could be detected were limited. A further reported finding was that TCR beta sequences accurately predicted the HLA-A and HLA-B alleles for most subjects in the first cohort. CMV serostatus was the only immune exposure information available for the cohort. A few of the identified cytomegalovirus-associated TCR beta chains were confirmed in vitro to be specific for cytomegalovirus antigens. Because HLA typing was missing for some donors at each locus, association tests included only the typed subset. In a later genetic analysis, a missense DCLRE1C variant was associated with V-gene and J-gene trimming of TCR beta chains, and the association was replicated in an independent cohort. The study gave a list of some 150 TCR beta chains associated with cytomegalovirus. Linkage disequilibrium might explain the correlated functional status among segregating V segments, but an unknown experimental factor could not be ruled out. In an earlier analysis of a few hundred of the donors, most TCR beta V segments were observed in productive rearrangements about 87% or about 30% of the time, broadly matching IMGT annotations. In a later analysis, about 17,000 TCR beta sequences were associated with specific HLA alleles at a false discovery rate of 0.05. Cytomegalovirus status was reported to be diagnosed by the classifier with high specificity and sensitivity in both the original and validation cohorts. According to a later analysis, TCR association rates differed among HLA loci, with DRB1 alleles showing the most associated TCRs and HLA-C alleles showing the fewest. The authors suggested that the approach could potentially be generalized to other disease states and immunological phenotypes. When HLA alleles, especially DR and DQ, strongly co-occurred, attributing TCR associations to individual alleles was difficult. Because counts were too low, under 20 rarely observed V segments, including chromosome 9 orphons, were left out of the earlier analysis of a few hundred of the donors. In a later analysis, HLA-associated TCR beta chains showed more clonal expansion and lower generation probabilities than non-associated chains that were equally common. A cluster of highly shared sequence variants was judged likely to represent a technical artifact of the sequencing pipeline. Most TCR sequences were seen in very few donors, while some public TCRs were found in many individuals. A later genetic analysis reported fewer N-insertions in productive TCRs among donors in an Asian-associated ancestry cluster than the roughly 650-donor mean.

CDR1 SEHNR and CDR2 FQNEAQ are derived from the germline V gene (reference sequence). Inclusive of the bounding cysteine and phenylalanine, the CDR3 is 13 residues long. The DNA shown is the 39-base CDR3, in frame from base 1. This clone was detected only once. It lacks a known antigen. The germline gene is not matched at one end of the junction; a read error may be the cause. The protocol used for the library was the immunoSEQ multiplex PCR assay. A mixture of 60 forward primers for TCR Vbeta segments and 13 reverse primers for TCR Jbeta segments was used in the multiplex PCR. A multiplex PCR assay on genomic DNA amplified the CDR3 region of rearranged TCR beta genes. On the Illumina HiSeq System, the amplified TCR beta libraries were sequenced as 87-base-pair reads. Per the authors' processing: A later analysis counted about 76 million unique TCR beta chains across the 666 repertoires, and roughly 10 million of these chains were shared by at least two donors. Raw reads were error-corrected and collapsed into unique sequences by a nearest-neighbor algorithm in which closely related sequences were merged to remove PCR and sequencing errors. Alignment of CDR3 sequences to IMGT reference sequences was used to assign V, D and J gene segments. For a sequence to be retained, a match of at least six nucleotides was required to both a V gene segment and a J gene segment. Rearrangements were called productive when the CDR3 lacked stop codons and stayed in frame with V and J; all others were non-productive. CDR3 was defined by IMGT convention, running from the second conserved V-encoded cysteine to the conserved J-encoded phenylalanine. Sequences without an unambiguous match to a single V gene segment were excluded from the earlier analysis of about 630 of the donors. In an earlier analysis of 587 of the donors, V segments were called functional above 56.7% productive rearrangements and were called segregating when the between-donor standard deviation exceeded 5%. A statistical classification framework was built to diagnose cytomegalovirus status from the catalog of TCR beta chain sequences. A later analysis assigned V and J genes by comparing TCR nucleotide sequences with IMGT/GENE-DB human TR gene sequences. In a later analysis, CDR3 sequences and most-parsimonious VDJ recombination scenarios were assigned using the TCRdist pipeline. In a later analysis, every TCR beta chain was defined by the combination of its CDR3 amino acid sequence and its V-gene family, and reads without a unique V-gene family were dropped. As a way to deal with suspected cross-contamination and a sequencing artifact, a later analysis dropped nearly 600 nucleotide sequences that were highly shared and had low generation probability. In a later analysis, a clonal expansion index for each public chain was calculated from normalized within-repertoire ranks of inferred template counts. In a later analysis, generation probabilities were computed using a VDJ recombination model fitted to out-of-frame rearrangements, and the results were checked against IGoR. A later analysis scored TCR-TCR, TCR-HLA and TCR-CMV co-occurrence with hypergeometric tests, applying a repertoire-size bias correction to TCR pairs. In a later analysis, false discovery rates were estimated by permuting HLA or CMV assignments 20 times. In a later analysis, co-occurring TCRs were grouped using DBSCAN, and TCRdist sequence similarity was added for clustering within HLA-allele-positive subsets. Co-occurrence clustering excluded repertoires with fewer than 30,000 or more than 120,000 public chains, plus five with anomalous nucleotide sharing. TCRdb took over this immuneACCESS table, retaining in-frame rearrangements with V and J assigned. Such tables are incomplete; in checked studies, under half of the missing clones stem from an unresolved V gene, and the remainder is unexplained. That table gives V, J and clone size, and the DNA gave D and trimming. In all, the sample holds roughly 110,000 clones, and 77% of those were seen once. Approximately 9.9% of the sample is taken by the ten largest.

The cohort was made up of approximately 700 healthy bone marrow donors. All cohort members were sampled while nominally healthy, although unrecorded immune exposures were likely present. The donor was CMV seropositive and was included in the group of 289 seropositive cohort members. A peripheral blood sample was provided by each donor, and peripheral blood mononuclear cells were used for TCR beta sequencing. The Qiagen DNeasy Blood Extraction Kit was used to extract genomic DNA from the blood cell samples. The V and J genes are TRBV7-9 and TRBJ2-7; the junction holds 9 bases that match TRBD1. This clonotype originated in a middle-aged man in good health and CMV-seropositive. The specimen sequenced was PBMCs. The DNA is TGTTCCAGCGGTTGGACAGGGGTATACGAGCAGTACTTC. The resulting protein is CSSGWTGVYEQYF.